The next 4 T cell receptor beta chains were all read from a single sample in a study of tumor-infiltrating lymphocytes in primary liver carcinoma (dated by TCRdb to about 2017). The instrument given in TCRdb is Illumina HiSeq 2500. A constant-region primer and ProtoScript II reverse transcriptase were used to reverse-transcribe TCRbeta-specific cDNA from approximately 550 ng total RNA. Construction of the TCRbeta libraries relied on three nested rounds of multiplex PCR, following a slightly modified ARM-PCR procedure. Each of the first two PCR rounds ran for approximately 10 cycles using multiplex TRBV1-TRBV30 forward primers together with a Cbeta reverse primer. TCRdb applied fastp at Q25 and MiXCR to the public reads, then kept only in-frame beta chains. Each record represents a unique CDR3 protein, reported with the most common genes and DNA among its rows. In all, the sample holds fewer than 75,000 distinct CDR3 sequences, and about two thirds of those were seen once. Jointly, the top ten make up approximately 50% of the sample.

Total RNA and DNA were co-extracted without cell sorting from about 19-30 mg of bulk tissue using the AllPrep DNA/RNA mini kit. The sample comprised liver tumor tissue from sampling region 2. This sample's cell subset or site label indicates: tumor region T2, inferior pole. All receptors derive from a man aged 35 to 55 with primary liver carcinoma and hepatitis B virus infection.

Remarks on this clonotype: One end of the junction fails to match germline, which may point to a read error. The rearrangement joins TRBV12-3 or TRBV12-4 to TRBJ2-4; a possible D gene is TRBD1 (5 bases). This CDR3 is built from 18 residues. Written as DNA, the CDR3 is TGTGACAGCTGTTTATGGGGTGGGGCGGACATAGCCAAAACCATTCAGTACTTC. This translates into CDSCLWGGADIAKTIQYF.

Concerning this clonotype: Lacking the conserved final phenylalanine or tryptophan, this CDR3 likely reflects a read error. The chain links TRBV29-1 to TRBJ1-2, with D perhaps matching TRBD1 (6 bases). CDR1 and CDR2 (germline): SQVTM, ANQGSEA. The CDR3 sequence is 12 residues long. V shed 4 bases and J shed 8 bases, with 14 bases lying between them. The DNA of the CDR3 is TGCAGCGTTGTTAGACAGGCGGGAGGCTACACCTTA. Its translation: CSVVRQAGGYTL.

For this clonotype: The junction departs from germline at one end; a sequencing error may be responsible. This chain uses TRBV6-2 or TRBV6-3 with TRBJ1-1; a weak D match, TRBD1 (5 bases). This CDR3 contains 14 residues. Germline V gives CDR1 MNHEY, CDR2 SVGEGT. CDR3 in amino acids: CASRREGMNTEGFF. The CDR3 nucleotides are TGTGCCAGTCGGCGAGAGGGGATGAACACTGAAGGTTTCTTT.

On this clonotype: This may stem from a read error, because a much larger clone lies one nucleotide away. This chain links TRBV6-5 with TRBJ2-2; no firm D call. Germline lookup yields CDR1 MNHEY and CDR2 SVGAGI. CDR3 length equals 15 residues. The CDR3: CAGSYSSVRPGELFF. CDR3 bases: TGTGCCGGCAGTTACAGTTCCGTCAGGCCCGGGGAGCTGTTTTTT.